This T cell receptor (beta chain) was observed in a study of CD8+ T cells in alopecia areata. As the sequencing template, cDNA was produced by extracting RNA and reverse transcribing it. Repertoires were generated with immunoSEQ multiplex PCR, while TCRdb's copy carries only in-frame clones and drops some. Of roughly 120,000 clones listed, approximately 53% are singletons. Germline lookup yields CDR1 SGHAT and CDR2 FQNNGV. The CDR3 length is 17 residues. V trimming: 1 base; J trimming: 2 bases; junction bases outside the gene matches: 5. Treatment specified: oral pan-JAK inhibitor, 5-10 mg twice daily. This clone occurred a few times.

V usage is TRBV11-2 and J usage is TRBJ2-3; 11 positions match TRBD2. The clonotype comes from a human donor with alopecia areata. Sample: CD4+ T cells sorted from blood, taken at week 4, from a patient treated with tofacitinib. CDR3 bases: TGTGCCAGCAGCTTAGGTACTAGCGGGAGTCACACAGATACGCAGTATTTT. Its translation is CASSLGTSGSHTDTQYF.